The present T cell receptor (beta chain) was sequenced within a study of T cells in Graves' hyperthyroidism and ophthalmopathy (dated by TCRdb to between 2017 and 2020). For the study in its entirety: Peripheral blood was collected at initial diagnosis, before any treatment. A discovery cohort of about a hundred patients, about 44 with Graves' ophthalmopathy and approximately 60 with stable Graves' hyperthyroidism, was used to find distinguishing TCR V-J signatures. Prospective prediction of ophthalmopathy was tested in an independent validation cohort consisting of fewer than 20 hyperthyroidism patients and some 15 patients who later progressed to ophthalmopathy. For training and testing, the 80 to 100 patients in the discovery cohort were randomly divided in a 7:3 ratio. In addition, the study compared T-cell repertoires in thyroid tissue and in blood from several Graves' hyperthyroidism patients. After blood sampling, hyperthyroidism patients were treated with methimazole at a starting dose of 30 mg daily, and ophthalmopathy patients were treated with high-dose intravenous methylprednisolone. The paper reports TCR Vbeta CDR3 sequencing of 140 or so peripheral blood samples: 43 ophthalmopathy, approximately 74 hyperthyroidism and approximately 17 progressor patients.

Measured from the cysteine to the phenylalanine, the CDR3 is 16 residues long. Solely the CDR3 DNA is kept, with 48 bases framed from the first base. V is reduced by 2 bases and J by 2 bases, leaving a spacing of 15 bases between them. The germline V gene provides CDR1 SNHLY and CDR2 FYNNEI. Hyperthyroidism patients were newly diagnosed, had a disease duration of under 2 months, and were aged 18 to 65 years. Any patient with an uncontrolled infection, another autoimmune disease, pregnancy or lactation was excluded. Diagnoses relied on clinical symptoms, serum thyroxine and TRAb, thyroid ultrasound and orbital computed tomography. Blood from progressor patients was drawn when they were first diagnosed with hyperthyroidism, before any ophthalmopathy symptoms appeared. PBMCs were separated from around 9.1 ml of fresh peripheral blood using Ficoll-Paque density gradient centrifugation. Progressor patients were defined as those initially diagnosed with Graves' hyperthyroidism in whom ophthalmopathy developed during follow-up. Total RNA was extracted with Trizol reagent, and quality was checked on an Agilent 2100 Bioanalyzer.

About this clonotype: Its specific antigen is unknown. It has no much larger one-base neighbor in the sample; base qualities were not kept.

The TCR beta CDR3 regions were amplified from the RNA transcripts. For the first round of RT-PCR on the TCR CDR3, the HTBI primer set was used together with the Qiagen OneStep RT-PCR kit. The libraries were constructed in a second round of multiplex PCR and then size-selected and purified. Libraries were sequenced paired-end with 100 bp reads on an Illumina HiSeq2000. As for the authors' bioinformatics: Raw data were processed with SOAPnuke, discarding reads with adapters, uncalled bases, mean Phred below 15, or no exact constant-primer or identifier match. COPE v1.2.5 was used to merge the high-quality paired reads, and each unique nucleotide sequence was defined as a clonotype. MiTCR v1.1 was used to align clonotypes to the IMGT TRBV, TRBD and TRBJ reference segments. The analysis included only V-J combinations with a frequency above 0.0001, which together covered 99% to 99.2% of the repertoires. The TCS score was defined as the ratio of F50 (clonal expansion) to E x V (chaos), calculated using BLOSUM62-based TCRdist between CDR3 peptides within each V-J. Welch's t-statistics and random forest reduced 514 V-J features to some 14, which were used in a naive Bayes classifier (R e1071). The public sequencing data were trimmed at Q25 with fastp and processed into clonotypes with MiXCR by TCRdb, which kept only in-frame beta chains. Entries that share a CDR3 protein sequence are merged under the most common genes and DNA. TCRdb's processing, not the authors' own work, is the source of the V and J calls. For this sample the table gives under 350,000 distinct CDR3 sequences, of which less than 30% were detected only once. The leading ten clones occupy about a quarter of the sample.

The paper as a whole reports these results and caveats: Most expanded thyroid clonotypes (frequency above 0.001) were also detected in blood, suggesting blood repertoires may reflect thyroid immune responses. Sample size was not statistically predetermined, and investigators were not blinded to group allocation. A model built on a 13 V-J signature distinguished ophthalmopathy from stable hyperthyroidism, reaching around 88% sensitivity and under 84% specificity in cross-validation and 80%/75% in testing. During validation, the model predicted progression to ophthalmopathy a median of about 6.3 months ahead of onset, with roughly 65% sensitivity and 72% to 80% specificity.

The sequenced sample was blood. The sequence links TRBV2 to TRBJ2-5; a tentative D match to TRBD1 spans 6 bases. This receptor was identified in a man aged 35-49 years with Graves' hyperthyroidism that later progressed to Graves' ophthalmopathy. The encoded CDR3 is CASSETRGRGQETQYF. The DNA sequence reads TGTGCCAGCAGTGAAACAAGAGGCAGGGGACAAGAGACCCAGTACTTC. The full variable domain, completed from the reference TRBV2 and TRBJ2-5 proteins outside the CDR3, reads EPEVTQTPSHQVTQMGQEVILRCVPISNHLYFYWYRQILGQKVEFLVSFYNNEISEKSEIFDDQFSVERPDGSNFTLKIRSTKLEDSAMYFCASSETRGRGQETQYFGPGTRLLVL.